This TCR beta chain was sequenced for a study of cytomegalovirus exposure and HLA in healthy donors. Study details: Out of 180 million or so T cells, an earlier analysis found around 110 million unique TCR beta sequences in total.

A multiplex PCR was run with 60 Vbeta primers and 13 Jbeta primers. The table came from immunoSEQ multiplex PCR; TCRdb's copy has only in-frame clones and leaves some out. This table lists around 140,000 clones. There are 12 residues in the CDR3. Deletions cut 6 bases from V and 10 bases from J, with 14 bases between. Germline CDR1 reads MGHDK; CDR2 reads SYGVNS. Overall study findings and caveats: The only immune exposure information that was available was CMV serostatus.

A word on this clone: The antigen is not known.

The chain joins TRBV25-1 to TRBJ2-3, with D tentatively TRBD2 (5 bases). The sequence came from a woman in her forties in good health and CMV-seronegative. The source material was PBMCs. The CDR3 DNA follows: TGTGCCAGCAGGGCTACTAGGGTTTCGCAGTATTTT. This codes for CASRATRVSQYF.